Below are 9 T cell receptor beta chains sequenced from a single sample in a study of response to subunit inactivated influenza vaccine. TCRdb fed the RT-PCR reads into MiXCR, producing one record per CDR3 protein. The data show 650,000 to 800,000 distinct CDR3 sequences, roughly 14% seen once. The sequenced sample was PBMCs from blood, obtained less than 15 days before vaccination. The receptors originated from a man aged 50 to 59 who received an inactivated influenza vaccine.

This rearrangement joins TRBV7-6 to TRBJ2-7, with 7 positions matching TRBD2. Germline V gene sequence: CDR1 SGHVS, CDR2 FNYEAQ. The J segment lost 3 bases and the V segment lost 3 bases, leaving 2 bases of the junction unmatched. The CDR3 loop spans 13 amino acids. The CDR3 sequence: CASSFRDYYEQYF. CDR3 bases: TGTGCCAGCAGCTTCCGGGACTACTACGAGCAGTACTTC.

This clonotype was counted a few times. The chain has TRBV12-3 or TRBV12-4 and TRBJ2-3, with 8 bases matching TRBD2. With V trimmed by 6 bases and J by 4 bases, 6 bases remained unmatched. The CDR3 has 14 residues. The CDR3 region has the DNA TGTGCCAGCAGACCGGGGGGGGCTTCAGATACGCAGTATTTT. Protein sequence: CASRPGGASDTQYF.

This clonotype was seen a few times. This chain links TRBV28 with TRBJ2-3, with 11 bases identical to TRBD2. The V gene's germline CDR1 is MDHEN and CDR2 SYDVKM. Unmatched junction bases numbered 3, after V lost 4 bases and J lost 0 bases. The CDR3 runs 16 residues. The CDR3 sequence: CASSSASGRSTDTQYF. The DNA of the CDR3 is TGTGCCAGCAGTTCGGCTAGCGGGAGGAGCACAGATACGCAGTATTTT.

The sample holds many counts of this clonotype. The chain combines TRBV12-3 or TRBV12-4 with TRBJ2-5; no clear D gene. The germline V and J ends were trimmed by 6 bases and 1 base, with 12 bases remaining between them. The CDR3 sequence is 14 residues long. This CDR3 reads CASSHGRLQETQYF. The CDR3 coding sequence is TGTGCCAGCAGCCACGGACGGCTCCAAGAGACCCAGTACTTC.

This chain joins TRBV30 and TRBJ2-1, with 11 bases fitting TRBD1. Germline V gene lookup returns CDR1 GTSNPN and CDR2 SVGIG (reference sequence). The V and J ends lost 7 bases and 6 bases, in that order; junction bases with no gene match: 5. The length of the CDR3 is 13 residues. DNA for the CDR3: TGTGCCTCTACCGGGACAGGGGGCAATGAGCAGTTCTTC. Its translation: CASTGTGGNEQFF.

The rearrangement uses TRBV6-5 and TRBJ2-3, with TRBD1 matching 8 bases. CDR1 and CDR2 from the germline V gene are MNHEY and SVGAGI. J was trimmed by 1 base and V by 4 bases; bases with no gene match: 7. CDR3 length: 16 residues. The CDR3 region is CASSSFDRGGTDTQYF. CDR3 DNA sequence: TGTGCCAGCAGTTCTTTCGACAGGGGAGGCACAGATACGCAGTATTTT.

This clonotype was observed a handful of times. J is TRBJ2-7 and V is TRBV20-1; 7 bases are a match to TRBD2. The CDR3 has 13 residues. From germline, CDR1 is DFQATT and CDR2 SNEGSKA (reference sequence). V shed 5 bases and J 2 bases; nucleotides not matched to a gene: 6. The CDR3 protein is CSAVGTNTYEQYF. CDR3 nucleotide sequence: TGCAGTGCTGTCGGGACTAACACCTACGAGCAGTACTTC.

V is TRBV10-3 and J is TRBJ2-1; 7 bases match TRBD1. This CDR3 comprises 16 residues. The V and J ends lost 0 bases and 3 bases, in that order; junction bases with no gene match: 5. CDR1 is ENHRY and CDR2 is SYGVKD in the germline V gene. The CDR3 loop reads CAISESGQLYYNEQFF. For the CDR3, the DNA is TGTGCCATCAGTGAGTCGGGACAGCTTTACTACAATGAGCAGTTCTTC.

This clonotype turned up a few times. V is TRBV12-3 or TRBV12-4 and J is TRBJ2-7; a possible D gene is TRBD2 (5 bases). V gave up 1 base and J gave up 5 bases, with 9 bases separating them. CDR3 size: 13 residues. Here the CDR3 reads CASSLGLAHEQYF. The CDR3 DNA sequence: TGTGCCAGCAGTTTAGGGCTAGCCCACGAGCAGTACTTC.